This T cell receptor beta chain was sequenced during a study of blood T cell repertoires in COVID-19. Background on the study: COVID-19 samples from acute and convalescent phases originated in the United States, Italy and Spain. Sample material is recorded as cDNA or gDNA derived from T cells, B-cell-depleted T cells, or PBMCs.

Source study methods: Estimation of nucleated cell counts was performed using reference gene primer amplification. TCRdb's copy holds only in-frame clones and misses some; the assay was immunoSEQ multiplex PCR. That table supplies the V and J calls and clone size; D and trimming were determined from the DNA. This table holds about 200,000 clones, around 85% found once. Germline CDR1 MNHNY, CDR2 SVGAGI (reference sequence). There are 12 residues in the CDR3. V was pared by 6 bases and J by 4 bases, with 9 bases between. What was sequenced was peripheral blood. J is TRBJ1-2 and V is TRBV6-6; D is uncertain. The receptor was isolated from an older woman with acute or convalescent COVID-19. The CDR3 nucleotides read TGTGCCAGCAGGCCCGACATCTATGGCTACACCTTC. The encoded protein is CASRPDIYGYTF.